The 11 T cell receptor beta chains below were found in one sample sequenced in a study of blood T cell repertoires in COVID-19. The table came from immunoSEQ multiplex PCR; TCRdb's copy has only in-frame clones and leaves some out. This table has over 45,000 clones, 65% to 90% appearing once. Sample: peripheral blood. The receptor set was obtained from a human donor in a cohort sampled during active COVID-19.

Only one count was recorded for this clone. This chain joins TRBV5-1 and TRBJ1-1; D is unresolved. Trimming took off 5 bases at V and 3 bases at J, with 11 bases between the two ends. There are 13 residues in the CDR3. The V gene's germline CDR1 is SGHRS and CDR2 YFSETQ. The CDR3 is CASRLSSDTEAFF. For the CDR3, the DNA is TGCGCCAGCAGGCTCTCAAGCGACACTGAAGCTTTCTTT.

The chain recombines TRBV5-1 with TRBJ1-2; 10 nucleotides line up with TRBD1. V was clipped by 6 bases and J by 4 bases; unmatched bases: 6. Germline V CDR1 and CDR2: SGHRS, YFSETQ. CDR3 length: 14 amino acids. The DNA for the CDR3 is TGCGCCAGCACAACCGGGACAGGGGTCTATGGCTACACCTTC. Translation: CASTTGTGVYGYTF. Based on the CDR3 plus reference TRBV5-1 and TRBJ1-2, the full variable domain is KAGVTQTPRYLIKTRGQQVTLSCSPISGHRSVSWYQQTPGQGLQFLFEYFSETQRNKGNFPGRFSGRQFSNSRSEMNVSTLELGDSALYLCASTTGTGVYGYTFGSGTRLTVV.

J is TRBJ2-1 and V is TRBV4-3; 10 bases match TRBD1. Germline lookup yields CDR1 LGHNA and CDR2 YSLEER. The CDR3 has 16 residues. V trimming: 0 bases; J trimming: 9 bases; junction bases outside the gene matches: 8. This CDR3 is CASSQEDRGEAFEQFF. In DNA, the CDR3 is TGCGCCAGCAGCCAAGAGGACAGGGGGGAAGCGTTTGAGCAGTTCTTC.

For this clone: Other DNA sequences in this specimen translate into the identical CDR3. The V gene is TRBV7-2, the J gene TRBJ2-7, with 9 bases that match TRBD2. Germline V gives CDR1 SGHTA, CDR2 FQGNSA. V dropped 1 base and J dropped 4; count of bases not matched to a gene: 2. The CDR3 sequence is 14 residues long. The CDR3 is CASSLGLAGYEQYF. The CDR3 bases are TGTGCCAGCAGCTTAGGGCTAGCGGGGTACGAGCAGTACTTC.

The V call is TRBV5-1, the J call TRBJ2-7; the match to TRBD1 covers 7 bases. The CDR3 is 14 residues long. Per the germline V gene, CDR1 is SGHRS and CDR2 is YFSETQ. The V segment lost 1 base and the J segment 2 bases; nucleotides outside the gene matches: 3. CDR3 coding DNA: TGCGCCAGCAGCTTGATAGGGGGCGCCTACGAGCAGTACTTC. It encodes CASSLIGGAYEQYF. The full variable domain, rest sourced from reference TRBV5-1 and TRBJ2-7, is KAGVTQTPRYLIKTRGQQVTLSCSPISGHRSVSWYQQTPGQGLQFLFEYFSETQRNKGNFPGRFSGRQFSNSRSEMNVSTLELGDSALYLCASSLIGGAYEQYFGPGTRLTVT.

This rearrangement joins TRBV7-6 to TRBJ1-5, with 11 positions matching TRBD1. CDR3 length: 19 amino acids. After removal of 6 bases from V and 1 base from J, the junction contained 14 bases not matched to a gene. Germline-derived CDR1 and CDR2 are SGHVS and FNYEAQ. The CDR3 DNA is TGTGCCAGCAGTCACCCCGGGACAGGGGGGACCAAAAGCAATCAGCCCCAGCATTTT. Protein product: CASSHPGTGGTKSNQPQHF.

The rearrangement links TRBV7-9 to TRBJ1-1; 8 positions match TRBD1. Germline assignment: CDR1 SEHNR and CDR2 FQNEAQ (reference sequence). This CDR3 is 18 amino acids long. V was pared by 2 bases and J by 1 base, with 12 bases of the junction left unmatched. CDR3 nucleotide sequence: TGTGCCAGCAGCTTACCGATGACAGGGGCCCTATCGAACACTGAAGCTTTCTTT. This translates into CASSLPMTGALSNTEAFF.

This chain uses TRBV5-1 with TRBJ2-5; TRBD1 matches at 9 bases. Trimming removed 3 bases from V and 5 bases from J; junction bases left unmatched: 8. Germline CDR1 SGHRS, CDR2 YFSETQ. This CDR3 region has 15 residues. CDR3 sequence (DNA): TGCGCCAGCAGCTCCACCGGACAGGGGTGGGAGACCCAGTACTTC. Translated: CASSSTGQGWETQYF.

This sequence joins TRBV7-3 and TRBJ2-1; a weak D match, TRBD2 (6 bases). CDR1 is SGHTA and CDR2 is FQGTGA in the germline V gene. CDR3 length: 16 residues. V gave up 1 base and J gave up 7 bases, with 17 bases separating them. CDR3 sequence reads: CASSLIGSPGVNEQFF. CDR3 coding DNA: TGTGCCAGCAGCTTAATTGGGAGTCCGGGGGTAAATGAGCAGTTCTTC.

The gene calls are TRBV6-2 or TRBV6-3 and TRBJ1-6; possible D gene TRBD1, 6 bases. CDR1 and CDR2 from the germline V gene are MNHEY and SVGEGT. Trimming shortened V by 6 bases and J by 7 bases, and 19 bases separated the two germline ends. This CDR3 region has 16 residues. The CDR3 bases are TGTGCCAGCAGCCGCCCGGGAACAGGGATCAATTCACCCCTCCACTTT. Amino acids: CASSRPGTGINSPLHF.

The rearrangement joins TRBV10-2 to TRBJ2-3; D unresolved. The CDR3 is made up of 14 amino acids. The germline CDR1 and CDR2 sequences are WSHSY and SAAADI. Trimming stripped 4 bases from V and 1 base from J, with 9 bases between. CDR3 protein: CASSAYLGTDTQYF. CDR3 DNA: TGCGCCAGCAGTGCCTATTTAGGCACAGATACGCAGTATTTT.